This T cell receptor beta chain was captured in a study of blood T cells in healthy people across ages (dated by TCRdb to the mid-2010s). Regarding the study in general: In model experiments, template switching captured roughly one uniquely barcoded TCR beta cDNA molecule for every two T cells. The study measured age-related changes in TCR beta repertoire diversity using deep sequencing normalized with unique cDNA molecular identifiers. Donors were grouped into four age groups: young (average roughly 17 years), middle-aged (roughly 40), aged (about 60) and long-lived (less than 85). To avoid experimental bias, donors of different ages were spread randomly across the sequencing lanes. Two additional independent replicas of 1 million unique cDNA reads from the same blood draw were analyzed for two donors (one aged 18 to 30 and one aged 80 or older). What the study reported, not specific to this receptor: Because donor CMV infection status was unknown, age-related changes in expanded clonotypes were potentially confounded. Estimates of total diversity based on one million sequenced T cells were considered lower bounds and underestimates. Conclusive comparison of naive and antigen-experienced compartments was prevented by the profiling of bulk unsorted PBMCs. As age increased, observed TCR beta diversity per million T cells dropped in a roughly linear way, and a significant reduction was already evident by age about 40. Compared with the aged group, more naive CD4+ T cells, fewer expanded clones and increased TCR diversity were shown by the long-lived group, suggesting age selection. Observed TCR beta diversity correlated strongly with the percentage of naive T cells measured by flow cytometry.

Libraries were constructed by 5' RACE. The listed sequencing device is Illumina HiSeq 2500. A second about 7 to 11 cycle PCR used a sample-barcoded 5' primer and a J-beta primer mix. A template-switch 5' adaptor carrying 12 random nucleotides introduced a unique molecular identifier onto each TCR beta cDNA molecule. At least 2.5 million CDR3-containing paired-end reads were obtained from each sample. First-strand cDNA was synthesized from all RNA with the Mint cDNA synthesis kit, primed by a TRBC-specific oligonucleotide. After uracil-DNA glycosylase treatment, a first 18-cycle PCR used universal primers M1SS and BC2_uni_R on all cDNA. Per the original workflow: For normalization, 1 million high-quality reads, each with a distinct molecular identifier, were randomly selected from each sample. Reads sharing molecular identifiers were discarded rather than binned into consensus sequences. MiTCR, with a Q25 quality threshold and the strictest error-elimination algorithm, was used for CDR3 identification, clonotype clustering and error correction. A nonparametric unseen species model using Euler transformation provided a lower-bound estimate of total TCR beta diversity. TCRdb reran the public reads through fastp at Q25 and MiXCR, keeping productive beta chains. Identical CDR3 proteins give one entry, which carries the most common genes and DNA. What appears here as the V and J calls and clone size reflects TCRdb's work, not the paper's. In all, the sample holds 1 million to 1.2 million distinct CDR3 sequences, and more than 30% of those were seen once. Roughly 14% of the sample rests with the top ten.

The donors were under 40 Caucasian individuals from Russia, aged about 6 to 95 years, who were systemically healthy. Each donor gave about 9.2 milliliters of peripheral blood, drawn into EDTA-treated Vacutainer tubes. Ficoll-Paque density-gradient centrifugation was used to isolate PBMCs, with at least 7 million per sample. Trizol reagent was used to extract total RNA from PBMCs, with at least 5.5 micrograms per sample. The percentages of naive CD45RAhigh/CD27high T cells were determined by flow cytometry on a PBMC aliquot from every donor. From a lookup of the germline V gene, CDR1 and CDR2 are SGHRS and YFSETQ. Including cysteine and phenylalanine, the CDR3 has 15 amino acids. Just CDR3 DNA is preserved here, 45 bases in frame from base 1. Between the V and J ends, shortened by 0 bases and 8 bases respectively, the junction contains 12 bases. There are a few counts of this clonotype. The antigen this receptor binds is unknown. There are no base qualities to consult, and no much larger clone falls within one base.

The rearranged chain carries TRBV5-1 and TRBJ1-6; the D gene remains uncertain. Material for sequencing was blood. The clonotype originates from a man between 18 and 29 years old in good health. The nucleotide sequence is TGCGCCAGCAGCTTGGGCGGCAAAAACGATTCACCCCTCCACTTT. It is translated as CASSLGGKNDSPLHF.